This section outlines one TCR beta chain sequence together with its context. The antigen is unknown. This entry is derived from a study of cytomegalovirus exposure and HLA in healthy donors. This CDR3 comprises 14 residues. The ends lost 0 bases at V and 5 bases at J; junction bases unmatched: 4. Germline loops: CDR1 SGHNT, CDR2 YYREEE (reference sequence). Whole-study findings and limits: Presence/absence analysis assumed near-uniform sequencing depth across donors. Data from an earlier analysis indicated that most TCR beta V segments were productive either about 90% or about 30% of the time.

This PCR relied on a set of 60 Vbeta primers and 13 Jbeta primers. The protocol was immunoSEQ multiplex PCR, while the TCRdb copy is restricted to in-frame clones and leaves out a portion. The sample lists around 99,000 clones, roughly 69% occurring once. The clonotype was recovered from a woman under 40 in good health and CMV-seronegative. The material sequenced was PBMCs. The chain employs TRBV5-4 and TRBJ1-1, with 7 bases that match TRBD1. CDR3 region: CASSLGQGGTEAFF. CDR3 nucleotide sequence: TGTGCCAGCAGCTTGGGACAGGGAGGAACTGAAGCTTTCTTT.